At least ten counts were recorded for the clone carrying this T cell receptor (beta chain). The data are from a study of T cells after yellow fever vaccination. Using its own MiXCR run on the 5' RACE reads, TCRdb lists one record per CDR3 protein. The data show almost 600,000 distinct CDR3 sequences, 13% seen once. This CDR3 spans 14 amino acids. V lost 5 bases to trimming and J lost 5 bases; unmatched junction nucleotides: 6. The germline CDR1 and CDR2 sequences are DFQATT and SNEGSKA (reference sequence). The receptor was isolated from a man under 40 who received the YFV17D yellow fever vaccine. This specimen was PBMCs, taken on the day of the yellow fever booster vaccination. V gene TRBV20-1 combines with J gene TRBJ2-2, with TRBD2 matching 9 bases. DNA of the CDR3: TGCAGTGCTCTCAGCGGGAGGTCGACCGGGGAGCTGTTTTTT. It translates to CSALSGRSTGELFF.